The next 2 T cell receptor beta chains were all read from a single sample in a study of T cells in Graves' hyperthyroidism and ophthalmopathy. RNA transcripts served as the template for amplifying TCR beta CDR3 regions. TCR CDR3 regions were first amplified by RT-PCR with HTBI primers. TCRdb redid the calling of the multiplex PCR reads with MiXCR, one entry per CDR3 protein. The sample has 250,000 to 300,000 distinct CDR3 sequences, roughly 15% seen once; the top ten hold more than 30%. Sequencing input: blood. These receptors were collected from a woman aged 45-59 years with Graves' hyperthyroidism that later progressed to Graves' ophthalmopathy.

This clonotype has ten or more counts. This sequence joins TRBV5-1 and TRBJ2-2; a possible D gene is TRBD1 (6 bases). Germline CDR1 SGHRS, CDR2 YFSETQ. The CDR3 is 15 residues long. Between the trimmed V and J ends, which lost 5 bases and 3 bases, there was a span of 14 bases. CDR3 sequence (DNA): TGCGCCAGCAGGGCGACGGACAGTTACACCGGGGAGCTGTTTTTT. As protein: CASRATDSYTGELFF.

This clonotype has at least ten counts. CDR3 protein: CASSPRGAGHQETQYF. CDR3 DNA sequence: TGTGCCAGCAGCCCCCGAGGAGCGGGCCATCAAGAGACCCAGTACTTC. The V and J genes are TRBV9 and TRBJ2-5; tentatively, D is TRBD2 (6 bases). Germline CDR1 and CDR2: SGDLS and YYNGEE. V shed 4 bases and J shed 2 bases, with 18 bases lying between them. CDR3 length equals 16 residues.